Presented here are 8 T cell receptor beta chains from one specimen sequenced in a study of T-cell memory formation after mild COVID-19. One entry per CDR3 protein results from TCRdb running MiXCR on the 5' RACE reads. The sample contains under 550,000 distinct CDR3 sequences, approximately 18% of which appear only once. The specimen sequenced was PBMCs or a T cell subset sorted from them (not recorded which). All receptors derive from a man aged 18 to 30 who had mild COVID-19 (a few samples of this study predate the infection). Cell type and time point are not known.

V is TRBV20-1 and J is TRBJ2-6; D perhaps matches TRBD1 (6 bases). V was cut by 3 bases and J by 2 bases, with 11 bases left in between. The CDR3 is made up of 15 amino acids. Germline-derived CDR1 and CDR2 are DFQATT and SNEGSKA (reference sequence). CDR3 sequence reads: CSASRGRAGANVLTF. CDR3 nucleotide sequence: TGCAGTGCTAGCAGGGGTAGGGCTGGGGCCAACGTCCTGACTTTC.

V gene TRBV11-2 combines with J gene TRBJ2-1; possible D gene TRBD1, 6 bases. The germline gives CDR1 SGHAT, CDR2 FQNNGV. This CDR3 spans 13 amino acids. Trimming removed 4 bases at V and 6 bases at J, with 10 bases between. For the CDR3, the DNA is TGTGCCAGCAGCTACAGGGCTGGCAATGAGCAGTTCTTC. It encodes CASSYRAGNEQFF. The full variable domain, rest sourced from reference TRBV11-2 and TRBJ2-1, is EAGVAQSPRYKIIEKRQSVAFWCNPISGHATLYWYQQILGQGPKLLIQFQNNGVVDDSQLPKDRFSAERLKGVDSTLKIQPAKLEDSAVYLCASSYRAGNEQFFGPGTRLTVL.

The V gene is TRBV5-4, the J gene TRBJ1-2; D is ambiguous. In germline, CDR1 is SGHNT, CDR2 YYREEE (reference sequence). The CDR3 is made up of 13 amino acids. V dropped 0 bases and J dropped 8 bases, with 11 bases sitting between them. In nucleotides, the CDR3 is TGTGCCAGCAGCTTGGAACCGTTGGTAGGCTACACCTTC. It translates to CASSLEPLVGYTF.

This clonotype was detected only a few times. The chain links TRBV6-2 or TRBV6-3 to TRBJ2-7, with 12 bases that match TRBD1. In germline, CDR1 is MNHEY, CDR2 SVGEGT. V lost 4 bases and J lost 8; bases outside the gene matches: 9. This CDR3 is built from 15 residues. Here the CDR3 reads CASSSPGQGARQQYV. The CDR3 coding sequence is TGTGCCAGCAGTTCCCCGGGACAGGGGGCGCGTCAGCAGTACGTC.

Here the CDR3 DNA reads TGTGCCAGCAGTGTCAATTGGGGAAATGGCTACACCTTC. Amino acid sequence: CASSVNWGNGYTF. The rearrangement links TRBV6-1 to TRBJ1-2, with no clear D. The CDR3 totals 13 residues. Germline V CDR1 and CDR2: MNHNS, SASEGT. V gave up 4 bases and J gave up 6 bases, with 12 bases separating them.

V is TRBV20-1 and J is TRBJ2-1; D ambiguous. The CDR3 loop spans 13 amino acids. V shed 7 bases and J shed 1 base, with 11 bases lying between them. Germline V gene lookup returns CDR1 DFQATT and CDR2 SNEGSKA (reference sequence). The CDR3 here is CSVPHGSYNEQFF. DNA of the CDR3: TGCAGTGTCCCCCATGGGTCCTACAATGAGCAGTTCTTC.

This chain uses TRBV29-1 with TRBJ1-1, with 7 bases matching TRBD1. V was pared by 6 bases and J by 0 bases, with 7 bases of the junction left unmatched. The V gene's germline CDR1 is SQVTM and CDR2 ANQGSEA. The CDR3 consists of 14 residues. In nucleotides, the CDR3 is TGCAGCGTCGCCACCGGGACAGTGAACACTGAAGCTTTCTTT. It translates to CSVATGTVNTEAFF.

V and J are TRBV12-3 or TRBV12-4 and TRBJ1-4; a weak D match, TRBD1 (5 bases). Between the trimmed V and J ends, which lost 2 bases and 8 bases, there was a span of 12 bases. The CDR3 is made up of 14 amino acids. The CDR3 spells CASSLSGLHEKLFF. CDR3 DNA sequence: TGTGCCAGCAGTTTATCAGGGCTTCACGAAAAACTGTTTTTT.